This TCR beta chain derives from a study of cytomegalovirus exposure and HLA in healthy donors. The CDR3 has 18 amino acids. Per germline, CDR1 SGHTA and CDR2 FQGNSA. J was trimmed by 2 bases and V by 1 base; bases with no gene match: 13. Primers included in the PCR were 60 Vbeta and 13 Jbeta primers. Profiled with immunoSEQ multiplex PCR; TCRdb holds only in-frame clones, not every one. Of approximately 41,000 clones detected, approximately 81% appear once; the ten largest clones hold 2.7%. V usage is TRBV7-2 and J usage is TRBJ1-2, with 7 nucleotides matching TRBD1. The receptor's source is a man aged 50-60 years in good health and CMV-seronegative. The sample consisted of PBMCs. CDR3 loop: CASSLEGFGRGWNYGYTF. The CDR3 DNA reads as TGTGCCAGCAGCTTAGAGGGTTTTGGCAGGGGGTGGAACTATGGCTACACCTTC. Using reference TRBV7-2 and TRBJ1-2 for the parts outside the CDR3, the full variable domain is GAGVSQSPSNKVTEKGKDVELRCDPISGHTALYWYRQSLGQGLEFLIYFQGNSAPDKSGLPSDRFSAERTGGSVSTLTIQRTQQEDSAVYLCASSLEGFGRGWNYGYTFGSGTRLTVV.